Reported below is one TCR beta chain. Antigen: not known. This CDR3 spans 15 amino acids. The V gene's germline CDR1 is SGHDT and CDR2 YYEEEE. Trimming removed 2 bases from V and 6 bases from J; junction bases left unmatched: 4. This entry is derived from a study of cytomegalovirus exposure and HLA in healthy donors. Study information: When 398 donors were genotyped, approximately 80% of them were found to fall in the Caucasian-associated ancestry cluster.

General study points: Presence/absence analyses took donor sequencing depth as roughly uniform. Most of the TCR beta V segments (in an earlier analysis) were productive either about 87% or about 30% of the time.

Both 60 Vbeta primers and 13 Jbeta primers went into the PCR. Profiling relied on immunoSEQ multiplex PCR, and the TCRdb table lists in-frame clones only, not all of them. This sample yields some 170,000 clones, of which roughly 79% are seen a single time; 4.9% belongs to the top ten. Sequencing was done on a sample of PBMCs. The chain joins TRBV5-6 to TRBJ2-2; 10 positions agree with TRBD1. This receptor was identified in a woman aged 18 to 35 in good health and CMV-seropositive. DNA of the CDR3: TGTGCCAGCAGCTTCGGGACAGGGGTTGCCGGGGAGCTGTTTTTT. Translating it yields CASSFGTGVAGELFF.